These 6 T cell receptor beta chains originate from one sample sequenced in a study of identical twins (dated by TCRdb to the mid-2010s). Library prep was done by 5' RACE. Sequencer: Illumina HiSeq 2000. The raw public data were reprocessed by TCRdb itself: fastp quality trimming at Q25, MiXCR clonotype calling, in-frame beta chains only. All rows with the same CDR3 protein become a single entry with the most common DNA and genes. Present in this sample are fewer than 350,000 distinct CDR3 sequences, around 8.8% of which were seen just once. The top ten clonotypes cover roughly 2.1% of the sample. This same sample was also part of a study on yellow fever vaccine responses in identical twins.

The material sequenced was memory (CD45RO+) T cells sorted from blood. Reading the label with the study, this specimen's cell subset or site is: CD45RO+ enriched T cells. These receptors all come from a woman younger than 35 in good health.

This clonotype occurred many times. The chain uses TRBV13 and TRBJ2-1, with D possibly TRBD1 on 7 matching bases. V dropped 5 bases and J dropped 0 bases, with 11 bases sitting between them. This CDR3 comprises 15 residues. Per the germline V gene, CDR1 is PRHDT and CDR2 is FYEKMQ (reference sequence). The CDR3 sequence: CASSGQGGSYNEQFF. CDR3 bases: TGTGCCAGCAGCGGGCAGGGGGGCTCCTACAATGAGCAGTTCTTC.

This clonotype appeared many times. This chain connects TRBV20-1 to TRBJ2-7; a weak D match, TRBD2 (5 bases). The CDR3 totals 13 residues. The ends were cut back, 4 bases at V and 3 bases at J, with 13 bases in the middle. CDR1 DFQATT and CDR2 SNEGSKA come from the germline V gene (reference sequence). In nucleotides, the CDR3 is TGCAGTGCTAACGACCGGAGCGGCTACGAGCAGTACTTC. Translation gives CSANDRSGYEQYF.

This clonotype occurred many times. This chain joins TRBV20-1 and TRBJ2-2; tentative D call: TRBD2 (5 bases). The V gene lost 2 bases and the J gene lost 4 bases, with 14 bases spanning the gap. The CDR3 runs to 15 residues. Per the germline V gene, CDR1 is DFQATT and CDR2 is SNEGSKA (reference sequence). The CDR3 is CSARITRKGTGELFF. DNA of the CDR3: TGCAGTGCTAGAATCACTAGGAAAGGCACCGGGGAGCTGTTTTTT.

This clonotype was recorded a few times. The chain links TRBV28 to TRBJ2-2, with D possibly being TRBD2 (5 bases). The CDR3 contains 17 residues. Germline lookup yields CDR1 MDHEN and CDR2 SYDVKM. V lost 8 bases to trimming and J lost 0 bases, with 19 bases between them. DNA of the CDR3: TGTGCCAGCGCAATAGGCGCGCGGGTAGCGAACACCGGGGAGCTGTTTTTT. Translating it yields CASAIGARVANTGELFF.

The rearrangement uses TRBV10-3 and TRBJ2-5; D unclear. Germline CDR1 ENHRY, CDR2 SYGVKD. The CDR3 totals 15 residues. The V and J ends lost 1 base and 3 bases respectively, with 12 bases between them. The DNA for the CDR3 is TGTGCCATCAGTGAGTTAGGGCAGAAAGAAGAGACCCAGTACTTC. Its protein is CAISELGQKEETQYF.

This clonotype was counted a single time. Lacking the conserved final phenylalanine or tryptophan, this CDR3 likely reflects a read error. The chain couples TRBV5-6 to TRBJ2-7; no reliable D call. CDR1 SGHDT and CDR2 YYEEEE come from the germline V gene. V was cut by 2 bases and J by 0 bases, with 12 bases left in between. The CDR3 spans 15 residues. CDR3 residues: CASSFYQSSSYEQYI. The CDR3 coding sequence is TGTGCCAGCAGCTTCTATCAGTCCAGCTCCTACGAGCAGTACATC.